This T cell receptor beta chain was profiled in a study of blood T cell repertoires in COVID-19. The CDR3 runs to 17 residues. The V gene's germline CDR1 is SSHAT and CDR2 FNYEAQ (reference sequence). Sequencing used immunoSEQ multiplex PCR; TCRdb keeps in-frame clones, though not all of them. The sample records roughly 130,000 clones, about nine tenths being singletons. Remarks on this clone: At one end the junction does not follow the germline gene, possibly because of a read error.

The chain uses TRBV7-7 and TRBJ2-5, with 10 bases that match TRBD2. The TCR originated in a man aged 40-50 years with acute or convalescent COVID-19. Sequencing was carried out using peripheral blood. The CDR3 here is CASSLVPSGGIRETQYF. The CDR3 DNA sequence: TGTGCTAGCAGCTTAGTTCCTAGCGGGGGAATACGAGAGACCCAGTACTTC.